The clone carrying this TCR beta chain came up once. The sample comes from a study of blood T cell repertoires in COVID-19. As for the study in general: PBMCs, B-cell-depleted T cells, or T cells were the source of the cDNA or gDNA that made up the material.

Measured with immunoSEQ multiplex PCR; TCRdb has only the in-frame clones, and not every one. This table holds 350,000 to 450,000 clones, roughly 84% found once. Participants reported their clinical history, and cohort assignment relied on those reports. The germline gives CDR1 SGDLS, CDR2 YYNGEE. V dropped 0 bases and J dropped 1; count of bases not matched to a gene: 4. The CDR3 runs to 16 residues. This clonotype originated in a woman younger than 35 who had been exposed to COVID-19. Sample: PBMCs or T cells enriched from blood (not recorded which). The chain uses TRBV9 and TRBJ2-3; TRBD2 aligns across 8 bases. The DNA for the CDR3 is TGTGCCAGCAGCGTAGATCTAGCGGGTCGCACAGATACGCAGTATTTT. Amino acid sequence: CASSVDLAGRTDTQYF. Looking up the rest from reference TRBV9 and TRBJ2-3 gives the full variable domain: DSGVTQTPKHLITATGQRVTLRCSPRSGDLSVYWYQQSLDQGLQFLIQYYNGEERAKGNILERFSAQQFPDLHSELNLSSLELGDSALYFCASSVDLAGRTDTQYFGPGTRLTVL.